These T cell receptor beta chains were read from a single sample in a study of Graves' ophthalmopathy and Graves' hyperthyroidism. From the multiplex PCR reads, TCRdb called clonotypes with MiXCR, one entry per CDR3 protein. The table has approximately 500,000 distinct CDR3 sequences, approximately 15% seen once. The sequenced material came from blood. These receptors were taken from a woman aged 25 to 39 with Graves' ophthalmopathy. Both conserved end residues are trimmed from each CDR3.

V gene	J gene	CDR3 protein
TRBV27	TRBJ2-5	ASSLYYPTNSLISGQETQY
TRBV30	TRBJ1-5	AWTLDRGHQPQH
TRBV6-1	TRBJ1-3	ASSEGRFSGNTIY
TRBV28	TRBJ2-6	ASTQDRGLFSGANVLT
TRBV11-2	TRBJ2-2	ASSRNRGSNTGELF
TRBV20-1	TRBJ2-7	SARAVSHEQY
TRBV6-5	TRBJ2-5	ASSWGLAEGETQY
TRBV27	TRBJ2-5	ASTGRRGGVRQETQY
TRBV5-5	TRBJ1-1	ASSLEAQTFTEAF
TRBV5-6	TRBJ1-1	ASKLAGGTEAF
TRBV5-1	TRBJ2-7	ASSLKDQHEQY
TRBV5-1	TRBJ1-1	ASSPGQVITEAF
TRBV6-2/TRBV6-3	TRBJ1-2	ASSYPPGRSNYGYT
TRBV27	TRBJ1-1	ASRDRTSRRTEAF
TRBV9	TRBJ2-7	ASSARLAGEQY
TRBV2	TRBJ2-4	ASGDRADIQY
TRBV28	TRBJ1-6	ASSDRVGSYNSPLH
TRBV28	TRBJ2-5	ASSLLSRAETQY
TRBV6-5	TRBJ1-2	ASSYSGVEGYT
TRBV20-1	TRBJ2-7	SAFTGDTYEQY
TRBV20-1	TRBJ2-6	SAREVAGANVLT
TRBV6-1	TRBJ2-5	ASADSDETQY
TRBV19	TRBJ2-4	ASSRGRGENIQY
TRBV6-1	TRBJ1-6	ASGREWGQGNSPLH
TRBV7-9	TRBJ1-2	ASSPAEAVHYGYT
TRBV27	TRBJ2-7	ASSNTGQGPEQY
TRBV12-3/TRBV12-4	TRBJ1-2	TSSPVGANYGYT
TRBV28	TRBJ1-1	ASSSSAGGTEAF
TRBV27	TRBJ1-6	ASGWAGSYNSPLH
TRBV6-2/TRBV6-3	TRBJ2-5	ASSPRKGGYQETQY
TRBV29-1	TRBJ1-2	SVGEGLSAYGYT
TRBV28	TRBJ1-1	ASSAQTGEAF
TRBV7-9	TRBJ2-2	ASPPVRLTAELF
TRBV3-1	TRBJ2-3	ASSPTSGNPDTQY
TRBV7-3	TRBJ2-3	ASSLRGSPTDTQY
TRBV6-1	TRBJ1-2	ASRDDRGSTNYGYT
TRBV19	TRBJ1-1	ASSLRPGDTEAF
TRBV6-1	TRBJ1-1	ASNWGAGDTEAF
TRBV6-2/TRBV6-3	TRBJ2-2	ASSYSASGRVGNTGELF
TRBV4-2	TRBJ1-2	ASSQDVQGYYGYT
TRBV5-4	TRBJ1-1	ASSKTGSEAF
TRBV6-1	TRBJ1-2	ASKRRGVLNYGYT
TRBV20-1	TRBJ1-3	SAMAQLHSGNTIY
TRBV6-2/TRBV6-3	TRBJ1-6	ASSRDAGTGTSPLH
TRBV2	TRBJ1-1	ASSVLVVF
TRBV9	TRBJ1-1	ASSVGGGASTEAF
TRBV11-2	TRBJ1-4	ASSPNVGGGEKLF
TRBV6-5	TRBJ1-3	ASSYSAGPGNTIY
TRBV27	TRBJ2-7	ASRRTGGPLEQY
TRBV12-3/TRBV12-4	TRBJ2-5	ASRPRGFQETQY
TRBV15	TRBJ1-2	ATSRSRTGRNSNT
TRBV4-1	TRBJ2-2	ASRFTHQGLPGELF
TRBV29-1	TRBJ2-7	SVETRLGDYEQY